A selection of T cell receptor beta chains follows, all from one sample in a study of T cell responses to AZD1222 COVID-19 vaccine. Sequenced by immunoSEQ multiplex PCR; TCRdb stores in-frame clones only, minus some. The sample has about 120,000 clones; 90% are singletons. The sample in question was peripheral blood, obtained 28 days after the second dose of the MenACWY control vaccine. The source of these receptors is an adult who received the MenACWY meningococcal vaccine as a control. CDR3s include the opening cysteine and the closing phenylalanine or tryptophan. The order of the fields is D gene, V gene, CDR3 length, J gene, clone size, CDR3 protein, CDR3 DNA. D genes are given only for firm matches. Clone size is stated in some rows and not others, as once, few, many or a class when expanded.

NA,TRBV21-1,17,TRBJ2-3,NA,CASSNFRDRDSTDTQYF,TGTGCCAGCAGCAATTTCCGGGACAGAGATAGCACAGATACGCAGTATTTT
TRBD1,TRBV18,15,TRBJ2-7,once,CASSPPGQKTYEQYF,TGTGCCAGCTCACCCCCGGGACAGAAGACCTACGAGCAGTACTTC
NA,TRBV27,17,TRBJ2-7,NA,CASSSIPRTRRSYEQYF,TGTGCCAGCAGTTCCATACCCCGAACCCGGAGGTCCTACGAGCAGTACTTC
NA,TRBV5-5,14,TRBJ2-1,NA,CASSLAVDYREQFF,TGTGCCAGCAGCTTGGCCGTGGACTACAGAGAGCAGTTCTTC
NA,TRBV5-5,16,TRBJ1-5,once,CASSLDGTSGNQPQHF,TGTGCCAGCAGCCTTGACGGGACATCCGGCAATCAGCCCCAGCATTTT
TRBD1,TRBV7-2,15,TRBJ1-1,once,CASSLAGQANTEAFF,TGTGCCAGCAGCTTAGCGGGACAGGCGAACACTGAAGCTTTCTTT
NA,TRBV10-3,12,TRBJ1-1,NA,CAISDQGTEAFF,TGTGCCATCAGTGACCAGGGCACTGAAGCTTTCTTT
NA,TRBV7-3,13,TRBJ1-1,few,CASSLLSNTEAFF,TGTGCCAGCAGCCTATTAAGTAACACTGAAGCTTTCTTT
NA,TRBV2,15,TRBJ2-7,few,CASTAAGPSQVRQYF,TGTGCCAGCACCGCGGCGGGCCCCTCGCAAGTGAGGCAGTACTTC
NA,TRBV11-2,15,TRBJ1-4,NA,CASSFRPGPNEKLFF,TGTGCCAGCAGCTTTAGGCCAGGTCCTAATGAAAAACTGTTTTTT
NA,TRBV2,16,TRBJ1-4,NA,CASSTDQGLTNEKLFF,TGTGCCAGCAGCACTGATCAGGGGTTAACTAATGAAAAACTGTTTTTT
TRBD2,TRBV9,17,TRBJ2-5,NA,CASSVRGTSGSRETQYF,TGTGCCAGCAGCGTCCGCGGGACTAGCGGGAGCAGAGAGACCCAGTACTTC
TRBD1,TRBV5-5,15,TRBJ1-2,NA,CASSLSWQGAFGYTF,TGTGCCAGCAGCTTGAGCTGGCAGGGGGCCTTTGGCTACACCTTC
TRBD1,TRBV6-5,13,TRBJ1-1,NA,CASSPGQRPEAFF,TGTGCCAGCAGCCCGGGACAGAGACCCGAAGCTTTCTTT
NA,TRBV7-9,15,TRBJ1-4,NA,CASSLEEGQTEKLFF,TGTGCCAGCAGCTTAGAAGAGGGGCAGACAGAAAAACTGTTTTTT
NA,TRBV2,12,TRBJ2-2,NA,CASSGPGGELFF,TGTGCCAGCAGTGGGCCTGGCGGGGAGCTGTTTTTT
TRBD1,TRBV5-4,16,TRBJ1-2,NA,CASSFGQGWGNYGYTF,TGTGCCAGCAGCTTCGGACAGGGCTGGGGAAACTATGGCTACACCTTC
NA,TRBV7-3,13,TRBJ2-2,NA,CASSSQGSGELFF,TGTGCCAGCAGCTCTCAGGGGTCCGGGGAGCTGTTTTTT
TRBD2,TRBV11-2,15,TRBJ2-1,NA,CASSLERGGYDEQFF,TGTGCCAGCAGCTTGGAGCGGGGGGGCTATGATGAGCAGTTCTTC
TRBD2,TRBV6-5,15,TRBJ2-1,NA,CASSYSGRGGNEQFF,TGTGCCAGCAGTTACTCGGGGAGGGGAGGCAATGAGCAGTTCTTC
TRBD2,TRBV10-2,14,TRBJ2-3,NA,CASRLAGGPDTQYF,TGCGCCAGCCGACTAGCGGGGGGGCCCGATACGCAGTATTTT
TRBD1,TRBV7-9,15,TRBJ2-7,NA,CASSSKTGGGYEQYF,TGTGCCAGCAGCTCCAAGACAGGGGGCGGGTACGAGCAGTACTTC
NA,TRBV7-8,15,TRBJ1-1,few,CASTPWGVMNTEAFF,TGTGCCAGCACCCCGTGGGGCGTTATGAACACTGAAGCTTTCTTT
TRBD1,TRBV10-3,15,TRBJ1-5,NA,CAISSGQESNQPQHF,TGTGCCATCAGTTCGGGACAGGAGAGCAATCAGCCCCAGCATTTT
TRBD2,TRBV9,17,TRBJ2-5,NA,CASSEGLAGGLKETQYF,TGTGCCAGCAGCGAGGGACTAGCGGGAGGGCTTAAAGAGACCCAGTACTTC
TRBD2,TRBV7-9,15,TRBJ2-3,NA,CASSPRLAGTDTQYF,TGTGCCAGCAGCCCAAGACTAGCGGGCACAGATACGCAGTATTTT
NA,TRBV7-2,16,TRBJ2-1,NA,CASRKQGFPFYNEQFF,TGTGCCAGCAGGAAACAGGGTTTCCCCTTCTACAATGAGCAGTTCTTC
TRBD2,TRBV24-1,13,TRBJ2-1,NA,CATSSGLAGEQFF,TGTGCCACCAGTTCGGGACTAGCTGGTGAGCAGTTCTTC
NA,TRBV28,12,TRBJ2-7,NA,CASRRGSYEQYF,TGTGCCAGCAGACGGGGAAGCTACGAGCAGTACTTC
NA,TRBV19,16,TRBJ2-3,NA,CASGRLGATSTDTQYF,TGTGCCAGTGGCCGGCTGGGGGCGACTAGCACAGATACGCAGTATTTT
NA,TRBV4-2,17,TRBJ2-6,NA,CASSLPSRTIGANVLTF,TGTGCCAGCAGCCTACCCTCCAGGACTATTGGGGCCAACGTCCTGACTTTC
TRBD1,TRBV28,16,TRBJ1-4,once,CASSFGAGTGDEKLFF,TGTGCCAGCAGTTTTGGGGCCGGGACAGGGGATGAAAAACTGTTTTTT
TRBD2,TRBV7-6,16,TRBJ2-1,NA,CASSPGTSGVYNEQFF,TGTGCCAGCAGCCCAGGGACTAGCGGAGTCTACAATGAGCAGTTCTTC
TRBD2,TRBV29-1,18,TRBJ2-3,NA,CSVVSGGFKTSGWDTQYF,TGCAGCGTTGTTAGCGGGGGCTTTAAGACTAGCGGATGGGATACGCAGTATTTT
NA,TRBV6-4,16,TRBJ2-3,NA,CASSDGQGGPPDTQYF,TGTGCCAGCAGTGACGGGCAGGGGGGCCCCCCAGATACGCAGTATTTT
TRBD1,TRBV2,16,TRBJ1-2,NA,CANSSGRTGGDYGYTF,TGTGCCAACTCCTCTGGGAGGACAGGGGGCGACTATGGCTACACCTTC
NA,TRBV18,17,TRBJ1-5,NA,CASSPGLSRSRNQPQHF,TGTGCCAGCTCACCAGGTCTTAGCAGGTCCCGCAATCAGCCCCAGCATTTT
NA,TRBV2,14,TRBJ1-6,NA,CASGEGRKRSPLHF,TGTGCCAGCGGGGAGGGGAGGAAGCGATCACCCCTCCACTTT
TRBD2,TRBV5-1,15,TRBJ2-1,NA,CASSSGTISYNEQFF,TGCGCCAGCAGCTCCGGGACTATCTCCTACAATGAGCAGTTCTTC
NA,TRBV30,14,TRBJ2-7,NA,CAWSVPGSPYEQYF,TGTGCCTGGAGTGTACCGGGAAGCCCCTACGAGCAGTACTTC
TRBD2,TRBV11-3,14,TRBJ2-1,NA,CASSLRSGGDEQFF,TGTGCCAGCAGCCTCCGTAGCGGGGGTGATGAGCAGTTCTTC
NA,TRBV24-1,15,TRBJ1-2,NA,CATRDGQTNNYGYTF,TGTGCCACACGGGACGGGCAAACCAATAACTATGGCTACACCTTC
NA,TRBV7-9,15,TRBJ1-5,NA,CASSRMGGGDQPQHF,TGTGCCAGCAGCCGCATGGGTGGTGGAGATCAGCCCCAGCATTTT
NA,TRBV6-4,13,TRBJ1-1,NA,CASSITTGTEAFF,TGTGCCAGCAGCATTACCACTGGGACTGAAGCTTTCTTT
NA,TRBV6-5,15,TRBJ1-3,NA,CASRRDNLSGNTIYF,TGTGCCAGCCGGAGGGACAACCTCTCTGGAAACACCATATATTTT